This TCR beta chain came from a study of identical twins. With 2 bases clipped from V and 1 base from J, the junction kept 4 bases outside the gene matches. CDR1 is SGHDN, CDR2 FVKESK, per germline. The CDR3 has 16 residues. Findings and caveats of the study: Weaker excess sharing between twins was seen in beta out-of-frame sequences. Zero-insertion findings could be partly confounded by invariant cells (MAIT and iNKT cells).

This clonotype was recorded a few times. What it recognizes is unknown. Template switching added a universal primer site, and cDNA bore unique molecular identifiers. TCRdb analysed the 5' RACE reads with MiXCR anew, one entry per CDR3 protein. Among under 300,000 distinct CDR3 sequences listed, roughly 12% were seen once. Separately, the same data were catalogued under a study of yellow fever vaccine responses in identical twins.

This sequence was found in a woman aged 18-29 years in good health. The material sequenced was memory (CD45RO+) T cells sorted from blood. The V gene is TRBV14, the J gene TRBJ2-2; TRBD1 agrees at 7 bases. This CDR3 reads CASSQTGQMNTGELFF. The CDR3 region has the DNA TGTGCCAGCAGCCAAACGGGACAGATGAACACCGGGGAGCTGTTTTTT.